The next 10 T cell receptor beta chains were all read from a single sample in a study of blood T cell repertoires in COVID-19. Assay: immunoSEQ multiplex PCR; the TCRdb copy retains only in-frame clones and omits some. The table has roughly 240,000 clones, roughly nine tenths seen once. Input material: peripheral blood. The receptors shown here come from a woman aged 60-75 years who had recovered from COVID-19.

The V and J genes are TRBV5-1 and TRBJ1-4, with TRBD1 matching 11 bases. Trimming at V came to 4 bases and at J to 0 bases, leaving 8 bases not matched to a gene. The germline V gene encodes CDR1 SGHRS and CDR2 YFSETQ. The CDR3 has 18 residues. The CDR3 loop reads CASSRTPGQGATNEKLFF. The DNA for the CDR3 is TGCGCCAGCAGCCGCACTCCGGGACAGGGGGCAACTAATGAAAAACTGTTTTTT. Full variable domain (rest looked up from reference TRBV5-1 and TRBJ1-4): KAGVTQTPRYLIKTRGQQVTLSCSPISGHRSVSWYQQTPGQGLQFLFEYFSETQRNKGNFPGRFSGRQFSNSRSEMNVSTLELGDSALYLCASSRTPGQGATNEKLFFGSGTQLSVL.

V and J are TRBV21-1 and TRBJ1-1; the D call in the table, TRBD1, was not verified against the DNA. TRBV21-1 constitutes a pseudogene. The CDR3 sequence is 15 residues long. The CDR3: CASSKILPGNTEAFF. As DNA, the CDR3 is TGTGCCAGCAGCAAAATCCTGCCAGGGAACACTGAAGCTTTCTTT.

The chain joins TRBV29-1 to TRBJ2-7; TRBD1 might be the D (6 bases). CDR3 length equals 14 residues. Trimming pared 8 bases from V and 2 bases from J, leaving 19 bases between. Germline CDR1 and CDR2: SQVTM and ANQGSEA. The CDR3 is CSPGRTVAPYEQYF. CDR3 sequence (DNA): TGCAGCCCCGGTAGGACAGTGGCCCCCTACGAGCAGTACTTC.

The chain links TRBV4-1 to TRBJ1-2; 7 bases map to TRBD1. Germline-derived CDR1 and CDR2 are MGHRA and YSYEKL. This CDR3 has 14 residues. J was trimmed by 7 bases and V by 0 bases; bases with no gene match: 5. CDR3 residues: CASSQDRGKRGYTF. DNA of the CDR3: TGCGCCAGCAGCCAAGACAGGGGGAAGCGTGGCTACACCTTC.

The chain employs TRBV3-1 (or the pseudogene TRBV3-2) and TRBJ2-7; possible D gene TRBD1, 6 bases. Trimming took off 6 bases at V and 4 bases at J, with 13 bases between the two ends. The germline gives CDR1 LGHDT, CDR2 YNNKEL (reference sequence). This CDR3 region has 13 residues. CDR3 nucleotides: TGTGCCAGCAGTCCCGACAGGACTTACGAGCAGTACTTC. Its translation is CASSPDRTYEQYF.

V and J are TRBV3-1 (or the pseudogene TRBV3-2) and TRBJ2-4; D unclear. CDR3 length: 14 amino acids. V was clipped by 1 base and J by 8 bases, with 12 bases between them. Germline assignment: CDR1 LGHDT and CDR2 YNNKEL (reference sequence). CDR3 coding DNA: TGTGCCAGCAGCCAAGCGGTTGCTACGGACATTCAGTACTTC. Residues: CASSQAVATDIQYF.

Details on this clone: One junction end disagrees with the germline gene, perhaps due to a read error. This sequence joins TRBV7-2 and TRBJ2-7, with TRBD1 identical over 7 bases. This CDR3 comprises 11 residues. The V gene's germline CDR1 is SGHTA and CDR2 FQGNSA. The CDR3 sequence: CASSDYRDSHF. The CDR3 DNA sequence: TGTGCCAGCAGCGACTACCGGGACAGCCACTTC. Full variable domain (missing parts from reference TRBV7-2 and TRBJ2-7): GAGVSQSPSNKVTEKGKDVELRCDPISGHTALYWYRQSLGQGLEFLIYFQGNSAPDKSGLPSDRFSAERTGGSVSTLTIQRTQQEDSAVYLCASSDYRDSHFGPGTRLTVT.

The V gene is TRBV2, the J gene TRBJ1-2, with 9 bases that match TRBD1. The germline V gene encodes CDR1 SNHLY and CDR2 FYNNEI. V was clipped by 4 bases and J by 5 bases; unmatched bases: 5. The CDR3 contains 14 residues. The CDR3 spells CASSGWDRAYGYTF. The CDR3 region has the DNA TGTGCCAGCAGTGGCTGGGACAGGGCATATGGCTACACCTTC.

The rearrangement joins TRBV7-2 to TRBJ1-6; D gene ambiguous. Trimming took 4 bases from V and 7 from J, leaving 14 bases between them. The CDR3 consists of 15 residues. Germline CDR1 reads SGHTA; CDR2 reads FQGNSA. CDR3 in amino acids: CASSSLSAANSPLHF. The CDR3 nucleotides are TGTGCCAGCAGCTCCCTGAGTGCAGCGAATTCACCCCTCCACTTT.

This chain connects TRBV29-1 to TRBJ2-3; maybe TRBD2 (6 bases). Germline loops: CDR1 SQVTM, CDR2 ANQGSEA. V lost 5 bases and J lost 2, with 8 bases in between. This CDR3 is 12 amino acids long. The CDR3, as DNA: TGCAGCGTTTCTAGCGTCACAGATACGCAGTATTTT. This encodes CSVSSVTDTQYF.